The T cell receptor beta chain under discussion was sequenced for a study of shared clonotypes between healthy human individuals. Authors' methods: ImmunoSEQ yielded junction-only sequences lacking quality scores, so filtering differed. The data were produced by immunoSEQ multiplex PCR, yet TCRdb's version contains in-frame clones alone and is incomplete. D and trimming were read from the DNA, whereas the V and J calls and clone size are those reported in that table. The sample contains approximately 250,000 clones, about 69% of which appear only once. The CDR3 runs 14 residues. The V gene's germline CDR1 is KGHSH and CDR2 LQKENI. V was pared by 9 bases and J by 0 bases, with 7 bases of the junction left unmatched.

The sample was memory CD4+ T cells sorted from blood. Subset: CD45RA-negative fraction. The receptor was isolated from a young man in good health. This chain connects TRBV18 to TRBJ1-1; TRBD1 aligns across 7 bases. The CDR3 nucleotides are TGTGCCAGTACGTCGACAGGGATGAACACTGAAGCTTTCTTT. It yields the protein CASTSTGMNTEAFF.